Shown below are 23 T cell receptor beta chains from a single sample sequenced in a study of OX40 agonist ivuxolimab in advanced cancers. Sequencing was performed with immunoSEQ multiplex PCR; in TCRdb, only in-frame clones are kept and a portion is missing. Among some 100,000 clones, approximately 84% were seen once, and the ten largest hold less than 5.5%. The specimen comprised CD4+ or CD8+ T cells sorted from blood, sampled in a trial of the OX40 agonist ivuxolimab. The receptors stem from an adult with an advanced solid tumor such as melanoma, head and neck, liver or kidney cancer.

This sequence joins TRBV5-4 and TRBJ2-7; D is uncertain. V gave up 4 bases and J gave up 3 bases, with 17 bases separating them. The CDR3 extends over 15 amino acids. Germline CDR1 reads SGHNT; CDR2 reads YYREEE (reference sequence). The CDR3 spells CASSHQTREDYEQYF. In DNA, the CDR3 is TGTGCCAGCAGCCATCAGACAAGAGAAGACTACGAGCAGTACTTC.

The chain is built from TRBV4-1 and TRBJ2-5, with 8 bases that match TRBD1. Germline lookup yields CDR1 MGHRA and CDR2 YSYEKL. Trimming took 0 bases from V and 2 from J; bases not matched to a gene: 5. The CDR3 length is 16 residues. The chain's CDR3 is CASSQDRTGLQETQYF. Written as DNA, the CDR3 is TGCGCCAGCAGCCAAGATAGGACAGGGTTACAAGAGACCCAGTACTTC.

This chain links TRBV2 with TRBJ2-3, with 11 bases aligning to TRBD1. After removal of 4 bases from V and 3 bases from J, the junction contained 3 bases not matched to a gene. This CDR3 is 15 amino acids long. Looked up from germline, CDR1 is SNHLY and CDR2 is FYNNEI. In DNA form, the CDR3 reads TGTGCCAGCAGTGCGGGACAGGGGGGGACAGATACGCAGTATTTT. Protein sequence: CASSAGQGGTDTQYF.

The chain combines TRBV19 with TRBJ2-3, with TRBD1 matching 8 bases. This CDR3 spans 13 amino acids. Germline loops: CDR1 LNHDA, CDR2 SQIVND (reference sequence). The junction had 9 bases not matched to a gene; V was cut back by 5 bases and J by 11 bases. The CDR3 region is CASSRPTGGEQYF. The DNA of the CDR3 is TGTGCCAGTAGTCGCCCAACAGGGGGTGAGCAGTATTTT.

This CDR3 reads CASSLEGQPPGNTIYF. The DNA of the CDR3 is TGTGCCAGCAGCTTAGAGGGACAGCCACCTGGAAACACCATATATTTT. This chain links TRBV7-9 with TRBJ1-3; 7 bases line up with TRBD1. Germline V gene data show CDR1 as SEHNR and CDR2 as FQNEAQ (reference sequence). V lost 1 base, J lost 2 bases, and 5 bases stayed unmatched. CDR3 size: 16 residues. The complete variable domain, with remaining parts taken from reference TRBV7-9 and TRBJ1-3, reads DTGVSQNPRHKITKRGQNVTFRCDPISEHNRLYWYRQTLGQGPEFLTYFQNEAQLEKSRLLSDRFSAERPKGSFSTLEIQRTEQGDSAMYLCASSLEGQPPGNTIYFGEGSWLTVV.

The rearrangement links TRBV29-1 to TRBJ1-1; D not resolved. The CDR3 is made up of 11 amino acids. Trimming took off 5 bases at V and 1 base at J, with 5 bases between the two ends. In germline, CDR1 is SQVTM, CDR2 ANQGSEA. The CDR3 DNA follows: TGCAGCGTTCCGGGGAACACTGAAGCTTTCTTT. Its protein product is CSVPGNTEAFF.

The chain has TRBV6-6 and TRBJ1-5; 9 bases map to TRBD1. This CDR3 spans 15 amino acids. Germline loops: CDR1 MNHNY, CDR2 SVGAGI (reference sequence). The J segment lost 5 bases and the V segment lost 6 bases, leaving 8 bases of the junction unmatched. CDR3 nucleotide sequence: TGTGCCAGCAGGCAAGGGACAGGGCGGGATCAGCCCCAGCATTTT. Its translation is CASRQGTGRDQPQHF.

The chain joins TRBV12-5 to TRBJ2-5, with TRBD1 identical over 9 bases. CDR1 is LGHNT, CDR2 FRNRAP, per germline. Trimming took 2 bases from V and 0 from J; bases not matched to a gene: 4. CDR3 length equals 16 residues. CDR3 sequence: CASGLPDRGNQETQYF. The CDR3 DNA is TGTGCTAGTGGTTTGCCGGACAGGGGAAACCAAGAGACCCAGTACTTC. Filled out from reference TRBV12-5 and TRBJ2-5, the complete variable domain reads DARVTQTPRHKVTEMGQEVTMRCQPILGHNTVFWYRQTMMQGLELLAYFRNRAPLDDSGMPKDRFSAEMPDATLATLKIQPSEPRDSAVYFCASGLPDRGNQETQYFGPGTRLLVL.

The rearrangement joins TRBV4-1 to TRBJ2-7; 7 bases match TRBD1. The CDR3 sequence is 17 residues long. After removal of 1 base from V and 6 bases from J, the junction contained 15 bases not matched to a gene. CDR1 and CDR2 (germline): MGHRA, YSYEKL. The CDR3 sequence is CASSQVLWDRSFREQYF. CDR3 nucleotides: TGCGCCAGCAGCCAAGTATTATGGGACAGAAGTTTTCGCGAGCAGTACTTC.

This clone turned up a few times. The CDR3 reads CASSQDKDRGNQPQHF. The CDR3 coding sequence is TGCGCCAGCAGCCAAGATAAGGACAGGGGCAATCAGCCCCAGCATTTT. The chain links TRBV4-1 to TRBJ1-5; TRBD1 agrees at 8 bases. CDR1 and CDR2 from the germline V gene are MGHRA and YSYEKL. The V and J ends lost 0 bases and 2 bases, in that order; junction bases with no gene match: 3. The CDR3 totals 16 residues.

This chain links TRBV6-1 with TRBJ2-7, with 7 bases identical to TRBD1. The germline gives CDR1 MNHNS, CDR2 SASEGT. The CDR3 has 13 amino acids. J gave up 2 bases and V 4 bases, and 2 bases lay outside the gene matches. The DNA for the CDR3 is TGTGCCAGCAGTGCCCAGGGGGCCTACGAGCAGTACTTC. Translation: CASSAQGAYEQYF.

This chain uses TRBV20-1 with TRBJ2-7; 8 bases fit TRBD2. V was clipped by 3 bases and J by 6 bases; unmatched bases: 1. The CDR3 contains 11 residues. Germline V gives CDR1 DFQATT, CDR2 SNEGSKA (reference sequence). The CDR3 sequence: CSASRGGEQYF. CDR3 sequence (DNA): TGCAGTGCTAGTCGGGGGGGCGAGCAGTACTTC.

This chain connects TRBV4-1 to TRBJ2-1; 10 bases line up with TRBD2. V shed 0 bases and J 7 bases; nucleotides not matched to a gene: 6. CDR1 is MGHRA, CDR2 YSYEKL, per germline. The CDR3 length is 16 residues. Here the CDR3 DNA reads TGCGCCAGCAGCCAAGAGAGCCCGGGACTAGCGAATGAGCAGTTCTTC. Amino acid sequence: CASSQESPGLANEQFF.

The chain employs TRBV5-1 and TRBJ2-3; no definite D call. Germline CDR1 reads SGHRS; CDR2 reads YFSETQ. This CDR3 is built from 12 residues. Trimming removed 3 bases from V and 2 bases from J, with 4 bases in between. CDR3 loop: CASSWDTDTQYF. The CDR3 nucleotides read TGCGCCAGCAGCTGGGACACAGATACGCAGTATTTT. Based on the CDR3 plus reference TRBV5-1 and TRBJ2-3, the full variable domain is KAGVTQTPRYLIKTRGQQVTLSCSPISGHRSVSWYQQTPGQGLQFLFEYFSETQRNKGNFPGRFSGRQFSNSRSEMNVSTLELGDSALYLCASSWDTDTQYFGPGTRLTVL.

This sequence joins TRBV6-6 and TRBJ2-7; either TRBD1 or TRBD2 may fit D (5 bases each). Germline-derived CDR1 and CDR2 are MNHNY and SVGAGI (reference sequence). With 7 bases removed from V and 5 bases from J, the gap between germline ends came to 12 bases. CDR3 size: 12 residues. This CDR3 reads CASKGTMNEQYF. For the CDR3, the DNA is TGTGCCAGCAAAGGGACGATGAACGAGCAGTACTTC.

The J gene is TRBJ2-1, the V gene TRBV12-5; D gene uncertain. The germline V gene has CDR1 LGHNT and CDR2 FRNRAP. V gave up 1 base and J gave up 5 bases, with 15 bases separating them. CDR3 length: 16 residues. This chain's CDR3 is CASGLDGPAGHNEQFF. In DNA, the CDR3 is TGTGCTAGTGGTTTGGACGGGCCCGCCGGGCACAATGAGCAGTTCTTC.

The chain employs TRBV27 and TRBJ1-2, with TRBD1 identical over 7 bases. V gave up 5 bases and J gave up 6 bases; unmatched junction bases: 9. This CDR3 has 14 residues. Germline CDR1 and CDR2: MNHEY and SMNVEV (reference sequence). The CDR3, as DNA: TGTGCCAGCAGTCTCAGACAGGGCGGGGATGGCTACACCTTC. It codes for CASSLRQGGDGYTF.

V and J are TRBV19 and TRBJ2-7; 8 bases align to TRBD2. Looked up from germline, CDR1 is LNHDA and CDR2 is SQIVND (reference sequence). Trimming cost V 5 bases and J 5 bases; bases outside gene matches: 11. The CDR3 spans 15 residues. CDR3 sequence: CASSLTGLGGNEQYF. As DNA, the CDR3 is TGTGCCAGTAGTCTTACGGGACTAGGGGGTAACGAGCAGTACTTC.

V usage is TRBV27 and J usage is TRBJ2-3, with D possibly TRBD1 on 5 matching bases. Trimming shortened V by 0 bases and J by 2 bases, and 12 bases separated the two germline ends. The length of the CDR3 is 16 residues. Germline V gene lookup returns CDR1 MNHEY and CDR2 SMNVEV (reference sequence). In nucleotides, the CDR3 is TGTGCCAGCAGTTTATCGTGGGGCCGCAACACAGATACGCAGTATTTT. Amino acids: CASSLSWGRNTDTQYF.

The chain joins TRBV6-6 to TRBJ1-1; 7 nucleotides match TRBD1. With 5 bases clipped from V and 1 base from J, the junction kept 7 bases outside the gene matches. Germline assignment: CDR1 MNHNY and CDR2 SVGAGI (reference sequence). This CDR3 has 15 residues. CDR3 loop: CASSDGGTENTEAFF. DNA for the CDR3: TGTGCCAGCAGTGACGGGGGGACAGAGAACACTGAAGCTTTCTTT.

This clone came up once. The gene calls are TRBV5-6 and TRBJ2-4, with TRBD2 identical over 10 bases. Germline loops: CDR1 SGHDT, CDR2 YYEEEE. Trimming took 4 bases from V and 5 from J; bases not matched to a gene: 3. The CDR3 is 14 residues long. The CDR3 bases are TGTGCCAGCAGCCTAACTAGCGGGGAAAACATTCAGTACTTC. Encoded protein: CASSLTSGENIQYF.

J is TRBJ2-7 and V is TRBV11-2; 10 bases fit TRBD1. With 5 bases clipped from V and 2 bases from J, the junction kept 9 bases outside the gene matches. Per the germline V gene, CDR1 is SGHAT and CDR2 is FQNNGV. This CDR3 contains 16 residues. CDR3 in amino acids: CASSTSRDRGTYEQYF. The CDR3 DNA follows: TGTGCCAGCAGCACGAGCCGGGACAGGGGAACCTACGAGCAGTACTTC.

V gene TRBV4-2 combines with J gene TRBJ1-5, with D perhaps TRBD1 (5 bases). V was cut by 6 bases and J by 0 bases, with 12 bases left in between. There are 15 residues in the CDR3. The germline CDR1 and CDR2 sequences are LGHNA and YNFKEQ. The CDR3 DNA sequence: TGTGCCAGCAGTCCTGGGGCCCATAGCAATCAGCCCCAGCATTTT. Translated: CASSPGAHSNQPQHF.